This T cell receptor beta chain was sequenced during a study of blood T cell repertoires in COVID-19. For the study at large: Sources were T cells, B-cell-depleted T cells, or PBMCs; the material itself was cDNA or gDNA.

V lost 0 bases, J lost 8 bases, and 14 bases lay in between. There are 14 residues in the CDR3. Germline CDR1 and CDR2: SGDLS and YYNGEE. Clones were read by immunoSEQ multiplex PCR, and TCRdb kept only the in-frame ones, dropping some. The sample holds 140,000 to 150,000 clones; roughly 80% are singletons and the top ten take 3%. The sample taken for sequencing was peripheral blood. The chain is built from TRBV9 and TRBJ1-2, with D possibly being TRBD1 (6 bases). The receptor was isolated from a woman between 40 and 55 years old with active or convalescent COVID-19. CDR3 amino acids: CASSVVGGREGYTF. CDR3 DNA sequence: TGTGCCAGCAGCGTAGTCGGGGGGCGCGAGGGCTACACCTTC.